These T cell receptor beta chains were read from a single sample in a study of blood T cell repertoires in COVID-19. Sequenced by immunoSEQ multiplex PCR; TCRdb stores in-frame clones only, minus some. The data hold some 260,000 clones, with around 89% observed a single time. Sequencing used PBMCs or T cells enriched from blood (not recorded which). Source of these receptors: a man aged 40-55 years who had recovered from COVID-19. Each CDR3 is given with its conserved first and last residue. D genes are given only for firm matches. Clone size is stated in some rows and not others, as once, few, many or a class when expanded.

J: TRBJ2-2
D: NA
V: TRBV5-8
size: NA
CDR3: CASSLYRAAGELFF
DNA: TGTGCCAGCAGCTTGTACAGGGCGGCCGGGGAGCTGTTTTTT

J: TRBJ1-1
D: NA
V: TRBV21-1
size: NA
CDR3: CASTPPGWGNTEAFF
DNA: TGTGCCAGCACCCCGCCTGGCTGGGGCAACACTGAAGCTTTCTTT

J: TRBJ2-7
D: TRBD2
V: TRBV5-1
size: NA
CDR3: CASSPGLAGGLDEQYF
DNA: TGCGCCAGCAGCCCGGGACTAGCGGGGGGGCTAGACGAGCAGTACTTC

J: TRBJ1-2
D: NA
V: TRBV28
size: NA
CDR3: CASIWSGLDYGYTF
DNA: TGTGCCAGCATTTGGTCAGGGCTCGACTATGGCTACACCTTC

J: TRBJ2-2
D: NA
V: TRBV5-6
size: NA
CDR3: CASSSVTFDTGELFF
DNA: TGTGCCAGCAGCTCTGTGACTTTTGACACCGGGGAGCTGTTTTTT

J: TRBJ1-1
D: NA
V: TRBV28
size: NA
CDR3: CASSLGRGGTEAFF
DNA: TGTGCCAGCAGTTTGGGGCGGGGTGGGACTGAAGCTTTCTTT

J: TRBJ1-6
D: TRBD1
V: TRBV5-1
size: NA
CDR3: CASSFQGARSNSPLHF
DNA: TGCGCCAGCAGCTTTCAGGGGGCGCGATCGAATTCACCCCTCCACTTT

J: TRBJ2-7
D: NA
V: TRBV7-9
size: few
CDR3: CASSLGQWWGRITYEQYF
DNA: TGTGCCAGCAGCTTAGGACAGTGGTGGGGCAGGATAACCTACGAGCAGTACTTC

J: TRBJ1-2
D: NA
V: TRBV28
size: NA
CDR3: CASSPLGANYGYTF
DNA: TGTGCCAGCAGTCCACTCGGAGCTAACTATGGCTACACCTTC

J: TRBJ2-7
D: TRBD1
V: TRBV24-1
size: NA
CDR3: CATKKWTGVAYEQYF
DNA: TGTGCCACCAAAAAATGGACAGGGGTAGCCTACGAGCAGTACTTC

J: TRBJ1-3
D: NA
V: TRBV19
size: NA
CDR3: CASSIAQGRGPGNTIYF
DNA: TGTGCCAGTAGTATAGCTCAAGGCAGGGGACCTGGAAACACCATATATTTT

J: TRBJ1-2
D: NA
V: TRBV9
size: NA
CDR3: CASSVAGKVNYGYTF
DNA: TGTGCCAGCAGCGTAGCCGGGAAAGTCAACTATGGCTACACCTTC

J: TRBJ2-1
D: NA
V: TRBV2
size: NA
CDR3: CASSEARTANNEQFF
DNA: TGTGCCAGCAGTGAAGCCCGGACAGCCAACAATGAGCAGTTCTTC

J: TRBJ1-6
D: TRBD1
V: TRBV5-1
size: once
CDR3: CASSAGTDFSSYNSPLHF
DNA: TGCGCCAGCAGCGCCGGGACAGACTTTAGCTCCTATAATTCACCCCTCCACTTT

J: TRBJ1-2
D: NA
V: TRBV9
size: NA
CDR3: CASSVGQLANYGYTF
DNA: TGTGCCAGCAGCGTTGGGCAGTTAGCTAACTATGGCTACACCTTC

J: TRBJ1-1
D: TRBD1
V: TRBV6-5
size: once
CDR3: CASRKGAGNTEAFF
DNA: TGTGCCAGCAGGAAGGGGGCAGGAAACACTGAAGCTTTCTTT

J: TRBJ1-6
D: NA
V: TRBV6-5
size: NA
CDR3: CASNAAQGGSPLHF
DNA: TGTGCCAGCAACGCTGCACAGGGAGGGTCACCCCTCCACTTT

J: TRBJ1-1
D: NA
V: TRBV5-1
size: once
CDR3: CASGQGFVDTEAFF
DNA: TGCGCCAGCGGCCAGGGGTTCGTGGACACTGAAGCTTTCTTT

J: TRBJ1-6
D: NA
V: TRBV5-1
size: NA
CDR3: CASSLAAGDPLHF
DNA: TGCGCCAGCAGCTTGGCTGCAGGGGATCCCCTCCACTTT

J: TRBJ2-5
D: TRBD2
V: TRBV12-5
size: NA
CDR3: CASGLGLAGGRETQYF
DNA: TGTGCTAGTGGTTTGGGGCTAGCGGGGGGAAGAGAGACCCAGTACTTC

J: TRBJ1-6
D: TRBD1
V: TRBV7-2
size: NA
CDR3: CASSFRTGDSPLHF
DNA: TGTGCCAGCAGCTTCAGGACAGGGGATTCACCCCTCCACTTT

J: TRBJ1-3
D: NA
V: TRBV4-3
size: NA
CDR3: CASSQDPSESSGNTIYF
DNA: TGCGCCAGCAGCCAAGATCCAAGCGAATCCTCTGGAAACACCATATATTTT

J: TRBJ2-1
D: NA
V: TRBV5-1
size: NA
CDR3: CASSQDFGAYNEQFF
DNA: TGCGCCAGCAGCCAAGACTTTGGCGCCTACAATGAGCAGTTCTTC

J: TRBJ2-2
D: NA
V: TRBV6-1
size: NA
CDR3: CASSERRTGELFF
DNA: TGTGCCAGCAGTGAGCGGAGAACCGGGGAGCTGTTTTTT

J: TRBJ2-3
D: NA
V: TRBV4-3
size: NA
CDR3: CASSQEQEGSDTQYF
DNA: TGCGCCAGCAGCCAAGAACAGGAGGGGTCAGATACGCAGTATTTT

J: TRBJ2-7
D: NA
V: TRBV28
size: NA
CDR3: CASSSAATRGGEQYF
DNA: TGTGCCAGCAGTTCCGCAGCAACACGAGGAGGGGAGCAGTACTTC

J: TRBJ1-2
D: TRBD1
V: TRBV30
size: NA
CDR3: CAWTWGGTGEGYTF
DNA: TGTGCCTGGACTTGGGGCGGGACAGGGGAAGGCTACACCTTC

J: TRBJ2-7
D: TRBD1
V: TRBV9
size: NA
CDR3: CASSPSGGQGYEQYF
DNA: TGTGCCAGCAGCCCTAGCGGTGGACAGGGGTACGAGCAGTACTTC

J: TRBJ1-1
D: NA
V: TRBV7-8
size: NA
CDR3: CASSRLATEAFF
DNA: TGTGCCAGCAGCCGCCTGGCCACTGAAGCTTTCTTT

J: TRBJ2-1
D: NA
V: TRBV7-9
size: NA
CDR3: CASSLVLPGKNEQFF
DNA: TGTGCCAGCAGCTTAGTTTTGCCAGGGAAAAATGAGCAGTTCTTC

J: TRBJ2-7
D: TRBD1
V: TRBV4-3
size: NA
CDR3: CASSQETGGSRGSYEQYF
DNA: TGCGCCAGCAGCCAAGAGACAGGGGGTTCTAGGGGATCCTACGAGCAGTACTTC

J: TRBJ2-7
D: TRBD2
V: TRBV7-9
size: NA
CDR3: CASSFPASGSEYEQYF
DNA: TGTGCCAGCAGCTTTCCGGCTAGCGGGAGCGAGTACGAGCAGTACTTC

J: TRBJ2-7
D: NA
V: TRBV4-1
size: NA
CDR3: CASSQPTGGGSYEQYF
DNA: TGCGCCAGCAGCCAACCTACAGGGGGGGGTTCCTACGAGCAGTACTTC

J: TRBJ2-7
D: NA
V: TRBV30
size: few
CDR3: CAWSVGGSYEQYF
DNA: TGTGCCTGGAGTGTGGGGGGCTCCTACGAGCAGTACTTC

J: TRBJ2-2
D: TRBD1
V: TRBV5-4
size: NA
CDR3: CASSLDRGMNTGELFF
DNA: TGTGCCAGCAGCTTGGACAGGGGGATGAACACCGGGGAGCTGTTTTTT

J: TRBJ1-2
D: NA
V: TRBV3-1/TRBV3-2
size: NA
CDR3: CASSHEHVSYGYTF
DNA: TGTGCCAGCAGCCACGAACATGTAAGCTATGGCTACACCTTC

J: TRBJ1-2
D: TRBD1
V: TRBV14
size: NA
CDR3: CASSRQGYGYTF
DNA: TGTGCCAGCAGCCGACAGGGGTATGGCTACACCTTC

J: TRBJ2-1
D: TRBD2
V: TRBV7-3
size: NA
CDR3: CASSSGLAGDYFF
DNA: TGTGCCAGCAGCTCGGGACTAGCGGGAGATTATTTCTTC

J: TRBJ2-3
D: NA
V: TRBV5-4
size: NA
CDR3: CASSSSSSTDTQYF
DNA: TGTGCCAGCAGCTCTAGTTCCAGCACAGATACGCAGTATTTT

J: TRBJ2-7
D: NA
V: TRBV18
size: NA
CDR3: CASSPIGASSYEQYF
DNA: TGTGCCAGCTCACCAATAGGGGCGAGCTCCTACGAGCAGTACTTC

J: TRBJ2-1
D: NA
V: TRBV10-2
size: NA
CDR3: CASSESILTIDEQFF
DNA: TGCGCCAGCAGTGAGTCGATTTTAACTATAGATGAGCAGTTCTTC

J: TRBJ2-1
D: TRBD2
V: TRBV5-1
size: NA
CDR3: CASSFGAGVSSYNEQFF
DNA: TGCGCCAGCAGCTTTGGGGCGGGGGTTAGCTCCTACAATGAGCAGTTCTTC

J: TRBJ1-2
D: NA
V: TRBV19
size: NA
CDR3: CASSPRGLLNYGYTF
DNA: TGTGCCAGTAGTCCCCGGGGTCTACTTAACTATGGCTACACCTTC

J: TRBJ1-4
D: NA
V: TRBV28
size: NA
CDR3: CASSLPAATNEKLFF
DNA: TGTGCCAGCAGCCTACCGGCGGCAACTAATGAAAAACTGTTTTTT

J: TRBJ1-1
D: NA
V: TRBV18
size: NA
CDR3: CASSPPGGAHTEAFF
DNA: TGTGCCAGCTCACCACCGGGGGGGGCGCACACTGAAGCTTTCTTT